A single sample gave rise to the 16 T cell receptor beta chains below, sequenced in a study of shared clonotypes between healthy human individuals. Method: immunoSEQ multiplex PCR; TCRdb's copy keeps in-frame clones and lacks some. The table has about 600,000 clones, roughly 97% seen once; the top ten hold about 0.06%. The sequenced material came from naive CD4+ T cells sorted from blood. Specified subset: CD45RA+ positively selected. These receptors all stem from a woman aged 30 to 39 in good health.

The chain combines TRBV5-1 with TRBJ2-2; D remains ambiguous. The CDR3 sequence is 15 residues long. Trimming left V 0 bases short and J 6 bases short, with 12 bases between. CDR1 SGHRS and CDR2 YFSETQ come from the germline V gene. The CDR3 bases are TGCGCCAGCAGCTTGGCTGGCGGTGGGTCCGGGGAGCTGTTTTTT. Amino acids: CASSLAGGGSGELFF.

J is TRBJ2-1 and V is TRBV28, with a tentative D call TRBD2 (5 bases). The germline V and J ends were trimmed by 2 bases and 5 bases, with 13 bases remaining between them. Germline V CDR1 and CDR2: MDHEN, SYDVKM. The CDR3 consists of 15 residues. CDR3 nucleotide sequence: TGTGCCAGCAGTTTAGGAGGTGCTGGTGACAATGAGCAGTTCTTC. It codes for CASSLGGAGDNEQFF.

The chain is built from TRBV14 and TRBJ2-1, with 10 bases aligning to TRBD2. With V trimmed by 0 bases and J by 6 bases, 8 bases remained unmatched. The germline gives CDR1 SGHDN, CDR2 FVKESK. The CDR3 is 17 amino acids. The CDR3 DNA follows: TGTGCCAGCAGCCAAGATCCTAGGACTAGCGGCCCCAATGAGCAGTTCTTC. It is translated as CASSQDPRTSGPNEQFF.

The chain is built from TRBV6-6 and TRBJ1-5; D remains unclear. CDR1 is MNHNY and CDR2 is SVGAGI in the germline V gene (reference sequence). Trimming took off 6 bases at V and 4 bases at J, with 13 bases between the two ends. The CDR3 totals 14 residues. The CDR3 spells CASSPVVMNQPQHF. The CDR3, as DNA: TGTGCCAGCAGCCCAGTAGTGATGAATCAGCCCCAGCATTTT.

This chain links TRBV19 with TRBJ2-7, with 7 nucleotides matching TRBD2. Germline CDR1 and CDR2: LNHDA and SQIVND (reference sequence). The CDR3 contains 17 residues. The V and J ends lost 3 bases and 0 bases, in that order; junction bases with no gene match: 11. DNA of the CDR3: TGTGCCAGTAGTATCCTAGCGGATCCAACTAACTCCTACGAGCAGTACTTC. It specifies CASSILADPTNSYEQYF. The variable domain in full, with the rest retrieved from reference TRBV19 and TRBJ2-7, is DGGITQSPKYLFRKEGQNVTLSCEQNLNHDAMYWYRQDPGQGLRLIYYSQIVNDFQKGDIAEGYSVSREKKESFPLTVTSAQKNPTAFYLCASSILADPTNSYEQYFGPGTRLTVT.

The J gene is TRBJ2-1, the V gene TRBV9; 7 bases line up with TRBD2. This CDR3 region has 15 residues. V gave up 2 bases and J gave up 4 bases; unmatched junction bases: 6. Germline V gene sequence: CDR1 SGDLS, CDR2 YYNGEE. The CDR3 region has the DNA TGTGCCAGCAGCGTTGGGGCCGGGAGGTACAATGAGCAGTTCTTC. This sequence encodes CASSVGAGRYNEQFF.

J is TRBJ2-5 and V is TRBV6-6; tentatively, D is TRBD2 (5 bases). The CDR3 sequence is 14 residues long. Trimming cost V 6 bases and J 2 bases, with 13 bases left between them. Germline CDR1 MNHNY, CDR2 SVGAGI (reference sequence). For the CDR3, the DNA is TGTGCCAGCAGCCGATTGGAGCGGCAAGAGACCCAGTACTTC. Translated, it gives CASSRLERQETQYF.

V and J are TRBV10-1 and TRBJ2-5, with 12 positions matching TRBD2. Germline CDR1 WNHNN, CDR2 SYGVQD (reference sequence). Trimming took 5 bases from V and 0 from J; bases not matched to a gene: 4. This CDR3 is 16 amino acids long. Here the CDR3 DNA reads TGCGCCAGCAGTAAGGGACTAGCGGGCAACCAAGAGACCCAGTACTTC. As protein: CASSKGLAGNQETQYF.

The V call is TRBV28, the J call TRBJ2-6; TRBD1 matches 7 bases. V gave up 11 bases and J gave up 2 bases; unmatched junction bases: 9. The CDR3 has 15 amino acids. CDR1 and CDR2 from the germline V gene are MDHEN and SYDVKM. The CDR3 DNA follows: TGTGCCGCGGAGAGAACAGGGGCTGGGGCCAACGTCCTGACTTTC. Translating it yields CAAERTGAGANVLTF.

The rearrangement links TRBV28 to TRBJ2-7, with 7 bases identical to TRBD2. Trimming cost V 1 base and J 9 bases; bases outside gene matches: 15. The CDR3 totals 16 residues. Germline CDR1 and CDR2: MDHEN and SYDVKM. This CDR3 is CASSLLGPGGRGGQYF. CDR3 nucleotide sequence: TGTGCCAGCAGTTTATTAGGTCCGGGAGGACGTGGCGGGCAGTACTTC.

The V and J genes are TRBV5-1 and TRBJ2-1; TRBD2 might be the D (5 bases). The V end was cut by 6 bases, the J end by 7 bases, with 20 bases between. From germline, CDR1 is SGHRS and CDR2 YFSETQ. This CDR3 has 15 amino acids. CDR3 loop: CASTYLEGRPNEQFF. Written as DNA, the CDR3 is TGCGCCAGCACTTATCTAGAGGGTCGGCCAAATGAGCAGTTCTTC. The variable domain in full, completed from reference TRBV5-1 and TRBJ2-1, reads KAGVTQTPRYLIKTRGQQVTLSCSPISGHRSVSWYQQTPGQGLQFLFEYFSETQRNKGNFPGRFSGRQFSNSRSEMNVSTLELGDSALYLCASTYLEGRPNEQFFGPGTRLTVL.

The J gene is TRBJ2-7, the V gene TRBV10-3; tentative D call: TRBD2 (5 bases). Germline values: CDR1 ENHRY, CDR2 SYGVKD. The CDR3 is made up of 16 amino acids. Trimming cost V 2 bases and J 4 bases, with 18 bases left between them. CDR3 coding DNA: TGTGCCATCAGTGAGGGAAGCGGAGCCTCACGTTACGAGCAGTACTTC. It codes for CAISEGSGASRYEQYF.

This clone was counted once. This sequence joins TRBV29-1 and TRBJ2-7; 12 nucleotides agree with TRBD2. This CDR3 has 15 amino acids. Trimming cost V 3 bases and J 4 bases; bases outside gene matches: 7. CDR1 SQVTM and CDR2 ANQGSEA come from the germline V gene. CDR3 region: CSVEASGRAKYEQYF. In DNA form, the CDR3 reads TGCAGCGTTGAGGCTAGCGGGAGGGCCAAGTACGAGCAGTACTTC.

This clone was recorded a few times. The chain couples TRBV18 to TRBJ2-7; no definite D call. CDR3 size: 13 residues. Germline CDR1 KGHSH, CDR2 LQKENI. V lost 3 bases to trimming and J lost 3 bases, with 9 bases between them. Here the CDR3 DNA reads TGTGCCAGCTCACCCCCCACCCTCTACGAGCAGTACTTC. Protein sequence: CASSPPTLYEQYF.

The chain has TRBV4-1 and TRBJ2-7; 10 bases align to TRBD2. V was clipped by 5 bases and J by 4 bases; unmatched bases: 5. Germline CDR1 reads MGHRA; CDR2 reads YSYEKL. CDR3 length: 14 amino acids. The CDR3 coding sequence is TGCGCCAGCAGCGCACCGGGACTAGCGTACGAGCAGTACTTC. Protein: CASSAPGLAYEQYF.

The V and J genes are TRBV27 and TRBJ1-2; possible D gene TRBD1, 5 bases. Trimming removed 5 bases from V and 8 bases from J, with 12 bases in between. The CDR3 consists of 12 residues. The germline V gene encodes CDR1 MNHEY and CDR2 SMNVEV (reference sequence). DNA for the CDR3: TGTGCCAGCAGTACCACCAGGGACGGCTACACCTTC. Its translation: CASSTTRDGYTF.